The 21 T cell receptor beta chains reported below all come from one sample, sequenced in a study of tumor-infiltrating lymphocytes in primary liver carcinoma. Synthesis of TCR beta cDNA was carried out from 500 ng total RNA with a constant-region primer. For TCR beta, libraries were produced by three nested multiplex PCR rounds using slightly modified ARM-PCR. With TRBV1-TRBV30 forward primers and a C-beta reverse primer, the first two PCR rounds were run for roughly 9 cycles each. TCRdb reprocessed the multiplex PCR reads via MiXCR and lists one record per CDR3 protein. The table has approximately 330,000 distinct CDR3 sequences, 65% seen once. Out of unsorted whole blood came the blood RNA, and germline DNA was extracted as well. Sequencing was done on a sample of peripheral blood. The receptor set was obtained from a man aged 35 to 55 with primary liver carcinoma and hepatitis B virus infection.

This clonotype was found once. This rearrangement joins TRBV5-1 to TRBJ2-7; D call uncertain. Germline CDR1 SGHRS, CDR2 YFSETQ. Trimming removed 0 bases at V and 8 bases at J, with 9 bases between. The CDR3 covers 12 residues. As DNA, the CDR3 is TGCGCCAGCAGCTTGGGATCATACAAGCAGTACTTC. This translates into CASSLGSYKQYF.

This clonotype showed up many times. The J gene is TRBJ1-2, the V gene TRBV29-1, with TRBD1 identical over 10 bases. This CDR3 is 12 amino acids long. The germline V gene has CDR1 SQVTM and CDR2 ANQGSEA. The ends lost 7 bases at V and 7 bases at J; junction bases unmatched: 6. CDR3 DNA: TGCAGCGATAGAGGACAGGGGGGTGGCTACACCTTC. Translation: CSDRGQGGGYTF.

To note about this clonotype: A junction end diverges from the germline sequence, so it may reflect a read error. This chain connects TRBV6-2 or TRBV6-3 to TRBJ1-5, with D perhaps TRBD1 (6 bases). The CDR3 loop spans 16 amino acids. Germline values: CDR1 MNHEY, CDR2 SVGEGT. The chain's CDR3 is CASSTLSRGNNQPQDF. In DNA form, the CDR3 reads TGTGCCAGCAGTACGTTATCAAGGGGGAACAATCAGCCCCAGGATTTT.

The chain is built from TRBV10-3 and TRBJ2-7; the D is unclear. The V gene lost 2 bases and the J gene lost 7 bases, with 12 bases spanning the gap. In germline, CDR1 is ENHRY, CDR2 SYGVKD. The CDR3 loop spans 13 amino acids. This chain's CDR3 is CAISELAQWEQYF. In DNA form, the CDR3 reads TGTGCCATCAGTGAGCTGGCCCAGTGGGAGCAGTACTTC.

As concerns this clonotype: This may be a read error, as it is one base from a much larger clone. The V gene is TRBV6-5, the J gene TRBJ1-4; no firm D call. The germline gives CDR1 MNHEY, CDR2 SVGAGI. The CDR3 consists of 16 residues. CDR3 in amino acids: CANSYSGRPTNEKLFF. As DNA, the CDR3 is TGTGCCAACAGTTACTCTGGCAGGCCGACTAATGAAAAACTGTTTTTT.

The chain couples TRBV5-1 to TRBJ2-3, with D perhaps TRBD1 (5 bases). The CDR3 length is 16 residues. V lost 4 bases to trimming and J lost 2 bases, with 17 bases between them. CDR1 and CDR2 from the germline V gene are SGHRS and YFSETQ. The CDR3 DNA reads TGCGCCAGCAGCGGGCCACAGGTGTACGCCACAGATACGCAGTATTTT. Translating it yields CASSGPQVYATDTQYF.

This clonotype was found many times. The rearrangement links TRBV7-9 to TRBJ1-1; TRBD1 aligns across 7 bases. V shed 5 bases and J 2 bases; nucleotides not matched to a gene: 11. Germline-derived CDR1 and CDR2 are SEHNR and FQNEAQ (reference sequence). This CDR3 spans 16 amino acids. The CDR3 DNA reads TGTGCCAGCAGCCCGAGGGGACAGCCAATTAACACTGAAGCTTTCTTT. Its protein product is CASSPRGQPINTEAFF.

Notes on this clonotype: This could be a read error, since a much larger clone is one nucleotide away. The V gene is TRBV29-1, the J gene TRBJ2-1, with 9 bases aligning to TRBD2. CDR1 and CDR2 from the germline V gene are SQVTM and ANQGSEA. V shed 7 bases, J shed 11 bases, and the junction held 9 bases outside the gene matches. CDR3 length: 12 amino acids. The DNA of the CDR3 is TGCAGCGGCCAGGCGGGAGGGGATCAGCAGTTCTTC. Amino acids: CSGQAGGDQQFF.

This clonotype was detected once. The chain combines TRBV11-2 with TRBJ1-5, with TRBD1 matching 8 bases. The CDR3 has 15 residues. Per germline, CDR1 SGHAT and CDR2 FQNNGV. With 9 bases clipped from V and 3 bases from J, the junction kept 10 bases outside the gene matches. The CDR3 coding sequence is TGTGCCAGGACCACTGGACAGGGCGACAATCAGCCCCAGCATTTT. This encodes CARTTGQGDNQPQHF.

Notes on this clonotype: An end of the junction differs from the germline gene, which may be a read error. V and J are TRBV11-2 and TRBJ2-1, with TRBD2 matching 8 bases. Per germline, CDR1 SGHAT and CDR2 FQNNGV. The CDR3 sequence is 14 residues long. Here the CDR3 DNA reads TGCGCCAGCAGCTTAGCGGGGTACTACAATGAGGAGTTCTTC. Protein sequence: CASSLAGYYNEEFF. The full variable domain, completed using reference TRBV11-2 and TRBJ2-1, is EAGVAQSPRYKIIEKRQSVAFWCNPISGHATLYWYQQILGQGPKLLIQFQNNGVVDDSQLPKDRFSAERLKGVDSTLKIQPAKLEDSAVYLCASSLAGYYNEEFFGPGTRLTVL.

This clonotype was seen at least ten times. The chain is built from TRBV14 and TRBJ2-5, with 10 bases matching TRBD2. The ends lost 1 base at V and 5 bases at J; junction bases unmatched: 7. Germline V gene data show CDR1 as SGHDN and CDR2 as FVKESK. The CDR3 spans 16 residues. The CDR3 loop reads CASSQVSSGSKETQYF. The CDR3 DNA reads TGTGCCAGCAGCCAAGTGTCTAGCGGGAGTAAGGAGACCCAGTACTTC.

Points on this clonotype: Given a much more abundant clone one base away, this may be a read error. The chain recombines TRBV12-3 or TRBV12-4 with TRBJ1-2; D uncertain. The CDR3 extends over 14 amino acids. In nucleotides, the CDR3 is TGTGTCAGCAGTTTAACGGCAGGCGGCCAGGGCTACACCTTC. It translates to CVSSLTAGGQGYTF.

The chain combines TRBV4-1 with TRBJ1-5, with D perhaps matching TRBD1 (6 bases). V was cut by 1 base and J by 7 bases, with 14 bases left in between. Germline V lookup: CDR1 MGHRA, CDR2 YSYEKL. The CDR3 loop spans 15 amino acids. Here the CDR3 reads CASSQVWGHNQPQHF. CDR3 sequence (DNA): TGCGCCAGCAGCCAAGTTTGGGGGCACAACCAGCCCCAGCATTTT.

Turning to this clonotype: One base away lies a much larger clone, so this may be a sequencing read error. V and J are TRBV4-1 and TRBJ1-2, with 10 bases aligning to TRBD1. Germline V gives CDR1 MGHRA, CDR2 YSYEKL. The CDR3 sequence is 16 residues long. CDR3 sequence: CASNQEGTGANYGYTF. The CDR3, as DNA: TGCGCCAGCAACCAAGAAGGGACAGGGGCTAACTATGGCTACACCTTC.

As regards this clonotype: A much larger clone is a single base away; this may be a read error. The CDR3 region has the DNA TGTGCCACCACGAAGGCTAGCGGGACCAACGAGCAGTACTTC. It translates to CATTKASGTNEQYF. The chain is built from TRBV6-1 and TRBJ2-7; TRBD2 matches at 9 bases. Germline CDR1 is MNHNS and CDR2 is SASEGT. Losses at the gene ends were 10 bases for V and 5 bases for J; bases not matched to a gene: 12. CDR3 length: 14 residues.

The chain couples TRBV7-9 to TRBJ2-6; 11 nucleotides match TRBD1. Trimming at V came to 1 base and at J to 5 bases, leaving 4 bases not matched to a gene. The germline V gene has CDR1 SEHNR and CDR2 FQNEAQ (reference sequence). This CDR3 spans 17 amino acids. CDR3 coding DNA: TGTGCCAGCAGCTTAGGGACAGGGGGCGGTCGGGCCAACGTCCTGACTTTC. Residues: CASSLGTGGGRANVLTF.

The table lists this clonotype with many counts. The chain joins TRBV6-1 to TRBJ2-7, with TRBD2 as a possible D gene (6 bases). The CDR3 has 17 amino acids. Trimming shortened V by 4 bases and J by 1 base, and 20 bases separated the two germline ends. In germline, CDR1 is MNHNS, CDR2 SASEGT. Written as DNA, the CDR3 is TGTGCCAGCAGTGCCGGCAGGGTGGCGGGAATTTCCTACGAGCAGTACTTC. The encoded protein is CASSAGRVAGISYEQYF.

For this clonotype: At one boundary the junction diverges from the germline segment, which might be a read error. The CDR3 DNA sequence: TGTCCCAGCAGCTCGGACAAGCCCAGTTCCTACGAGCAGTACTTC. This sequence encodes CPSSSDKPSSYEQYF. This chain connects TRBV7-9 to TRBJ2-7; D is perhaps TRBD1 (5 bases). The CDR3 is 15 residues long. Germline V lookup: CDR1 SEHNR, CDR2 FQNEAQ (reference sequence).

For this clonotype: A junction end diverges from the germline sequence, so it may reflect a read error. The V and J genes are TRBV11-3 and TRBJ2-7; perhaps TRBD2 as D (5 bases). CDR1 is SGHNT, CDR2 YENEEA, per germline. The CDR3 consists of 14 residues. The CDR3 region has the DNA TGTGCCAGCGGCTTACGGGGTCCGACCTACGAGCATTACTTC. This sequence encodes CASGLRGPTYEHYF.

On this clonotype itself: A much larger clone lies one base from this, so it may be a read error. The V and J genes are TRBV10-3 and TRBJ2-3, with D possibly being TRBD2 (6 bases). The CDR3 runs to 14 residues. CDR1 is ENHRY and CDR2 is SYGVKD in the germline V gene. CDR3 protein: CDISESRLADTQYF. The CDR3 region has the DNA TGTGACATCAGTGAGTCCCGACTAGCAGATACGCAGTATTTT.

Worth noting for this clonotype: The junction departs from the called germline gene at one end, perhaps through a read error. V is TRBV12-3 or TRBV12-4 and J is TRBJ2-6; D not resolved. The CDR3 sequence is 15 residues long. CDR3 loop: CASSLTDSGVNVLTF. DNA for the CDR3: TGTGCCAGCAGTTTAACAGACTCTGGGGTCAACGTCCTGACTTTC.